These 5 T cell receptor beta chains were sequenced from one sample in a study of glioma-infiltrating T cells after dendritic cell vaccination. Profiling relied on immunoSEQ multiplex PCR, and the TCRdb table lists in-frame clones only, not all of them. The sample contains tens of thousands of clones, approximately 85% of which appear only once. This specimen consisted of blood, obtained before dendritic cell vaccination. Receptor source: a human donor with glioblastoma.

The CDR3 protein is CASSKSGGAHQPYEQYF. CDR3 coding DNA: TGTGCCAGCAGCAAGAGCGGGGGGGCCCACCAGCCCTACGAGCAGTACTTC. V gene TRBV7-8 combines with J gene TRBJ2-7, with 10 bases matching TRBD2. CDR1 is SGHVS and CDR2 is FQNEAQ in the germline V gene. This CDR3 is 17 amino acids long. J gave up 2 bases and V 5 bases, and 12 bases lay outside the gene matches.

The V gene is TRBV15, the J gene TRBJ1-3; D not resolved. In germline, CDR1 is LNHNV, CDR2 YYDKDF (reference sequence). With 1 base removed from V and 0 bases from J, the gap between germline ends came to 7 bases. The CDR3 length is 15 residues. The CDR3 reads CATSRATGSGNTIYF. The CDR3 nucleotides read TGTGCCACCAGCAGAGCGACGGGCTCTGGAAACACCATATATTTT.

This chain links TRBV5-6 with TRBJ1-5; tentative D call: TRBD1 (6 bases). The ends were cut back, 4 bases at V and 3 bases at J, with 17 bases in the middle. The germline V gene encodes CDR1 SGHDT and CDR2 YYEEEE. This CDR3 is built from 16 residues. The CDR3 protein is CASSRSTGGPNQPQHF. The CDR3 bases are TGTGCCAGCAGCCGTTCCACGGGGGGCCCCAATCAGCCCCAGCATTTT.

The gene calls are TRBV10-2 and TRBJ2-5, with D unclear. The germline V gene encodes CDR1 WSHSY and CDR2 SAAADI. This CDR3 spans 11 amino acids. V gave up 5 bases and J gave up 3 bases, with 4 bases separating them. The CDR3 here is CASSREETQYF. CDR3 bases: TGCGCCAGCAGTCGAGAAGAGACCCAGTACTTC.

The V call is TRBV15, the J call TRBJ1-4; 8 bases fit TRBD1. Germline V CDR1 and CDR2: LNHNV, YYDKDF (reference sequence). The CDR3 extends over 14 amino acids. Trimming at V came to 5 bases and at J to 6 bases, leaving 5 bases not matched to a gene. This CDR3 is CATSPGQGYEKLFF. DNA for the CDR3: TGTGCCACCAGCCCCGGACAGGGTTATGAAAAACTGTTTTTT.